The T cell receptor beta chain under discussion was sequenced for a study of blood T cell repertoires in COVID-19. Across the study: In each case, the material was cDNA or gDNA derived from T cells, B-cell-depleted T cells, or PBMCs.

V lost 3 bases, J lost 6 bases, and 12 bases lay in between. The CDR3 consists of 13 residues. Per germline, CDR1 MDHEN and CDR2 SYDVKM. Original processing notes: By means of reference gene primer amplification, nucleated cell counts were estimated. The assay was immunoSEQ multiplex PCR, and TCRdb's table has in-frame clones only and misses some. V and J calls plus clone size are reproduced from that table; the DNA served to infer D and trimming. This table holds some 310,000 clones, more than 75% found once. The V call is TRBV28, the J call TRBJ2-7; maybe TRBD1 (5 bases). The source material was peripheral blood. The TCR was taken from a man aged 50 to 60 with active or convalescent COVID-19. The CDR3 nucleotides are TGTGCCAGCAGTTTGAGCACAGGTGGCGAGCAGTACTTC. The encoded protein is CASSLSTGGEQYF.